This T cell receptor beta chain emerged from a study of T cell responses to AZD1222 COVID-19 vaccine. Study information: Samples with a second dose at about 4 or about 12 weeks were pooled together.

The assay was immunoSEQ multiplex PCR, and TCRdb's table has in-frame clones only and misses some. This table holds around 160,000 clones, about 88% found once. V was clipped by 3 bases and J by 3 bases, with 6 bases between them. Germline V gives CDR1 MDHEN, CDR2 SYDVKM. This CDR3 contains 12 residues. The chain uses TRBV28 and TRBJ2-7; no definite D call. The sequenced sample was peripheral blood, obtained on day 0 of AZD1222 vaccination. The sequence was collected from an adult in good health. CDR3 in amino acids: CASSLTLYEQYF. In DNA, the CDR3 is TGTGCCAGCAGTTTGACTCTCTACGAGCAGTACTTC.